Shown below are 12 T cell receptor beta chains from a single sample sequenced in a study of T cell clusters in autoimmune cytopenias (dated by TCRdb to between 2019 and 2020). TRB amplification used about 250 ng of peripheral blood genomic DNA, some 40,000 genome equivalents, per sample. Sequenced on an Illumina MiSeq. To amplify TRB rearrangements, a touch-down multiplex PCR protocol was run with the TRB-A and TRB-B primer pools combined in a single tube. One entry per CDR3 protein sequence results from the TCRdb reprocessing of the reads, with DNA left out. The sample table holds a few thousand distinct CDR3 sequences. The ten most abundant clones make up roughly 67% of the sample. This same sample was also taken into another study, of T cell repertoires in aging, cancer and after chemotherapy.

Sequenced input: peripheral blood. These TCRs come from a human donor with an autoimmune cytopenia or autoimmune hepatitis (not recorded which).

The genes are TRBV19 and TRBJ2-3; TCRdb selects TRBD2, and the lack of DNA leaves this call unchecked. Germline CDR1 reads LNHDA; CDR2 reads SQIVND (reference sequence). The CDR3 covers 16 residues. CDR3 sequence reads: CASSIVASGSTDTQYF.

Considering frequency, this clonotype is medium-sized. The genes are TRBV11-3 and TRBJ2-5; TCRdb names TRBD2, which stays unverified in the absence of DNA. Germline V CDR1 and CDR2: SGHNT, YENEEA. The CDR3 is 15 residues long. CDR3 residues: CASSLGTSWEETQYF.

This clonotype ranks as medium-sized in terms of frequency. V and J are TRBV11-3 and TRBJ2-3; TCRdb picks TRBD2, but there is no DNA to check that call. This CDR3 spans 18 amino acids. Looked up from germline, CDR1 is SGHNT and CDR2 is YENEEA. CDR3 sequence: CASSQPAFSGGLGDTQYF.

This clonotype is classed as medium-sized by frequency. The chain combines TRBV29-1 with TRBJ1-2. CDR1 is SQVTM and CDR2 is ANQGSEA in the germline V gene. The CDR3 spans 12 residues. CDR3 region: CSVSRQGYGYTF.

The J gene is TRBJ2-2, the V gene TRBV12-3 or TRBV12-4; the D call from TCRdb, TRBD1, cannot be confirmed without DNA. CDR3 length: 14 residues. The CDR3 region is CASRDRGGLGELFF.

This clonotype is classed as medium-sized by frequency. The chain has TRBV29-1 and TRBJ2-5; TCRdb lists TRBD1, though no DNA is available to test this call. From germline, CDR1 is SQVTM and CDR2 ANQGSEA. The CDR3 is 14 residues long. CDR3 residues: CSVEEWDRKETQYF.

The chain uses TRBV19 and TRBJ1-1. This CDR3 is 13 amino acids long. Germline V gene data show CDR1 as LNHDA and CDR2 as SQIVND (reference sequence). The CDR3 reads CASSGPWGTEAFF.

This chain connects TRBV12-3 or TRBV12-4 to TRBJ1-2. This CDR3 is built from 12 residues. The CDR3 sequence: CASSATNYGYTF.

Here the CDR3 reads CASSLGSGGTQYF. The V and J genes are TRBV6-2 or TRBV6-3 and TRBJ2-3; TCRdb designates TRBD1, a call that cannot be tested without DNA. Germline V lookup: CDR1 MNHEY, CDR2 SVGEGT. The CDR3 extends over 13 amino acids.

CDR3 sequence: CASSRGLASNTGELFF. The V and J genes are TRBV12-3 or TRBV12-4 and TRBJ2-2; TCRdb outputs TRBD2, but without DNA this stays unchecked. The CDR3 has 16 residues.

CDR3 amino acids: CASSPTGTQVDEQFF. This chain connects TRBV18 to TRBJ2-1; TCRdb's D call, TRBD1, is unchecked because there is no DNA. The CDR3 covers 15 residues. CDR1 and CDR2 (germline): KGHSH, LQKENI. Full variable domain (outside the CDR3, taken from reference TRBV18 and TRBJ2-1): NAGVMQNPRHLVRRRGQEARLRCSPMKGHSHVYWYRQLPEEGLKFMVYLQKENIIDESGMPKERFSAEFPKEGPSILRIQQVVRGDSAAYFCASSPTGTQVDEQFFGPGTRLTVL.

The genes are TRBV6-2 or TRBV6-3 and TRBJ1-5; TCRdb proposes TRBD1, but this gene call is untestable without DNA. Germline V gene sequence: CDR1 MNHEY, CDR2 SVGEGT. The CDR3 is made up of 15 amino acids. CDR3 residues: CASSYTQGFSQPQHF.